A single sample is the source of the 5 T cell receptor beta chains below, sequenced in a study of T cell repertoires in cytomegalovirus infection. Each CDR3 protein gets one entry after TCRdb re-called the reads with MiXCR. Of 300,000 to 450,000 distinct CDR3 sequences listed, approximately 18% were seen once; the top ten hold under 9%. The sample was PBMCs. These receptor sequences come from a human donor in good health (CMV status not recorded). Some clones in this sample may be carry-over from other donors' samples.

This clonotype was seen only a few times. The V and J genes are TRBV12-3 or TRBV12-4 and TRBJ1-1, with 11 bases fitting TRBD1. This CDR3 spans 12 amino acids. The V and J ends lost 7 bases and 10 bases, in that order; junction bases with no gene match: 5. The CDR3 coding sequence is TGTGCCAGCAATACGGACAGGGGGCGAGCTTTCTTT. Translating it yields CASNTDRGRAFF.

This CDR3 reads CASSLDPGLAKTYNEQFF. CDR3 nucleotides: TGTGCCAGCAGCTTGGATCCCGGACTAGCGAAGACGTACAATGAGCAGTTCTTC. This rearrangement joins TRBV5-6 to TRBJ2-1; 9 bases agree with TRBD2. Germline CDR1 SGHDT, CDR2 YYEEEE. CDR3 size: 18 residues. V dropped 0 bases and J dropped 4; count of bases not matched to a gene: 11.

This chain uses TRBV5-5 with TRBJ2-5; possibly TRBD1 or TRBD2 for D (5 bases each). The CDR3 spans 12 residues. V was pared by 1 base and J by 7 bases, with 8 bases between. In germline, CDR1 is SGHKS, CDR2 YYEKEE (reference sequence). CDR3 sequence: CASSLTGGTQYF. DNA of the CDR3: TGTGCCAGCAGCTTGACAGGAGGGACCCAGTACTTC.

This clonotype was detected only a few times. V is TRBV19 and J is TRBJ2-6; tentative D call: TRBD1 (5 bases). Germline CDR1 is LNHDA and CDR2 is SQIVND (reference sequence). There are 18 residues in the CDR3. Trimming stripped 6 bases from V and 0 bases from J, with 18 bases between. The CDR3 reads CASSPWLGVSSGANVLTF. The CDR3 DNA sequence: TGTGCCAGTAGCCCCTGGTTAGGGGTTAGCTCTGGGGCCAACGTCCTGACTTTC.

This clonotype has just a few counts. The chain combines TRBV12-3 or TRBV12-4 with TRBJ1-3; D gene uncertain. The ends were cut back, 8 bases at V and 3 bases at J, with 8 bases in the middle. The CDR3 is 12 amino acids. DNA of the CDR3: TGTGCCAGCCGAGACTTTGGAAACACCATATATTTT. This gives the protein CASRDFGNTIYF.